The rows below give T cell receptor beta chains drawn from one sample of a study of T cell responses to AZD1222 COVID-19 vaccine. The repertoire was sequenced with immunoSEQ multiplex PCR; TCRdb's copy has only in-frame clones and lacks some. The data hold about 270,000 clones, with approximately 94% observed a single time. The source was peripheral blood, collected 28 days after the second AZD1222 dose. These receptors were taken from an adult who received the AZD1222 COVID-19 vaccine. The CDR3 runs from the conserved cysteine through the conserved F or W.

V: TRBV7-6; CDR3: CASSRGQNSYEQYF
V: TRBV5-5; CDR3: CASRLLAGNTGELFF
V: TRBV28; CDR3: CASHSRLAGGLDEQYF
V: TRBV10-3; CDR3: CAINGGRNSPLHF
V: TRBV28; CDR3: CATTGSGWEAFF
V: TRBV11-3; CDR3: CASSSGGGSYEQYF
V: TRBV2; CDR3: CASSEGDTTDGYTF
V: TRBV19; CDR3: CATECPGTALKETQYF
V: TRBV7-6; CDR3: CASSFRVDGNNEQFF
V: TRBV5-6; CDR3: CASSSGTEFPYEQYF
V: TRBV3-1/TRBV3-2; CDR3: CASSQDHPQGTKNIQYF
V: TRBV7-9; CDR3: CASSGGEKLFF
V: TRBV28; CDR3: CASSSFNLPYGYTF
V: TRBV18; CDR3: CASSRSGRSGTDTQYF
V: TRBV19; CDR3: CASTGGQGRGYGYTF
V: TRBV6-5; CDR3: CASSSRGQQPQHF
V: TRBV5-5; CDR3: CASSSDVGRIDEQYF
V: TRBV28; CDR3: CATRGRGGIDEQFF
V: TRBV5-4; CDR3: CASSSKARGQGTEAFF
V: TRBV5-8; CDR3: CASSFGGGREKLFF
V: TRBV2; CDR3: CASRVSSGNTIYF
V: TRBV15; CDR3: CATSRDRLRNTEAFF
V: TRBV7-6; CDR3: CASSPDRHYEQYF
V: TRBV28; CDR3: CASRRAAGAAELFF
V: TRBV29-1; CDR3: CSGGGTNEAFF